This T cell receptor beta chain was documented in a study of Tregs in tolerant kidney transplant recipients. General study results and limits: In tolerant patients, donor-specific Tregs outgrew total Tregs, suggesting antigen-driven expansion. No direct test of biological reproducibility was done here. Tregs expanded with activated donor B cells seemed most donor-specific.

On this clone: Its target is not known.

Mixed chimerism was transient after nonmyeloablative marrow transplants from related graft donors. CD4+CD25+CD127- Tregs, CD4+CD25- non-Tregs, CD4 and CD8 cells were sorted. Sequenced by immunoSEQ multiplex PCR; TCRdb stores in-frame clones only, minus some. The sample features 12,000 to 15,000 clones, with 3.5% in its top ten. Specimen: CD4+ T cells from blood (PBMCs), collected 12 months after the transplant. The origin of this receptor is a human patient who received a combined kidney and bone marrow transplant. Some T cells could come from the graft donor.

Here the CDR3 reads CSARRPGHNSPLHF. The CDR3 DNA, read in part, is TGCAGTGCTAGAAGACCAGGACACAATTCACCC. V and J are TRBV20-1 and TRBJ1-6; a weak D match, TRBD1 (5 bases). From the germline J gene comes the end of the CDR3, since the read stops 3 residues before it. V lost 2 bases and J 7 bases, leaving 12 bases between the germline ends. Germline V gives CDR1 DFQATT, CDR2 SNEGSKA (reference sequence). The CDR3 runs 14 residues.